This T cell receptor beta chain comes out of a study of identical twins listed by TCRdb under 2016. Context from the whole study: The study deep-sequenced TCR alpha and beta repertoires from monozygotic twins, unrelated adults of various ages and cord blood to test whether fetal clonotypes persist. To rule out contamination, replicate twin experiments were performed at different times with different library preparation protocols.

Every donor in the study was a healthy Caucasian. Miltenyi CD45RO+ enrichment and human naive T-cell isolation kits were used to isolate memory (CD45RO+) and naive T cells from PBMC. Receptor libraries were prepared by 5' RACE. The listed sequencing device is Illumina HiSeq 2000. A universal primer binding site was introduced by template switching, and a unique molecular identifier was present in the final cDNA, enabling accurate counting of TCR cDNA molecules. Specific primers in the conserved constant-segment region were used to synthesize first-strand cDNA for the TCR alpha and beta chains. To control for contamination, every cDNA library carried two barcodes: a SMART-Mk sample barcode plus Illumina barcodes. TruSeq adapter sequences along with Illumina sample barcodes were introduced in two successive PCR steps. The TCR alpha and beta cDNA libraries were sequenced on the Illumina HiSeq platform using custom primers. The authors' pipeline ran thus. Unique molecular identifiers were extracted from raw reads with MiGEC, and CDR3 positions were determined with MiXCR. For each individual, recombination models were inferred using an EM algorithm with the repgenHMM and IGoR tools. Shared clonotypes were analyzed with the tcR package in R, and sharing was normalized by the product of cloneset sizes. Out-of-frame nonproductive sequences were analyzed to study raw recombination free of thymic and clonal selection effects. TCRdb itself trimmed the public reads at Q25 with fastp, ran MiXCR and retained productive beta chains. Identical CDR3 protein sequences are pooled into one entry, listed with their most common genes and DNA. TCRdb's processing, not the authors', yielded these V and J calls. Within this sample are about 240,000 distinct CDR3 sequences, with 8% to 11% of them counted one time only. Together, the top ten hold about a tenth of the sample.

Cut back by 6 bases and 2 bases, the V and J ends lie 11 bases apart. Including cysteine and phenylalanine, the CDR3 has 13 amino acids. Kept here is only the CDR3 DNA, which spans 39 bases and is read in frame from base 1. The germline V gene gives CDR1 as SGHTA and CDR2 as FQGNSA. This clonotype has just one count. It lacks a known antigen. A much larger clone is a single base away; this may be a read error. The paper's findings and limits, for the study overall: Abundant cord blood beta clonotypes had fewer insertions, young adult naive repertoires showed a similar but weaker trend, and memory repertoires showed no such trend. Compared with coincidental sharing between unrelated individuals, out-of-frame TCR alpha sequences shared between twins showed an excess of sequences with low generation probability. Out-of-frame TCR alpha sharing in monozygotic twins was systematically underestimated by recombination models, whereas sharing between unrelated individuals was in agreement with the recombination models. Conclusions relied on cross-sectional statistical analysis, since the same donors could not be followed over many years. Invariant T cells such as MAIT and iNKT could partly confound zero-insertion analyses, although diverse VJ usage argued against such confounding for most clonotypes. A weaker excess of twin sharing was found in beta out-of-frame sequences because the signal-to-noise ratio was lowered by fewer shared sequences.

This sequence uses TRBV7-2 and TRBJ2-7; the D gene is perhaps TRBD2, from 6 matching bases. Sequencing input: memory T cells sorted from blood. Per the publication, the cell subset or site label means: CD45RO+ enriched T cells. This TCR derives from a man aged 45-60 years in good health. The nucleotide sequence reads as follows: TGTGCCAGCAGGTATCGCGGGGCCTACGAGCAGTACTTC. Translated, it gives CASRYRGAYEQYF.